Detailed here is one T cell receptor beta chain. Its specificity is not known. The entry originates in a study of shared clonotypes between healthy human individuals. The donors, all of them Caucasian adults, lived in Nashville, Tennessee. Findings and limits, study-wide: Among a few donors, about 4.6% of naive CD4 clonotypes were found in common.

Splitting of each subset's genomic DNA was done evenly across several immunoSEQ plates. Libraries were prepared by immunoSEQ multiplex PCR; TCRdb keeps only in-frame clonotypes and omits some of them. This table holds approximately 2.1 million clones, 85% to 95% found once. This clonotype was sampled from a man aged 18 to 30 in good health. Some clones in this sample may be carry-over from other donors' samples. Input material: naive CD4+ T cells from PBMCs. Described subset: CD45RA+ positively selected.

Here the CDR3 reads CASSVLGVQGYTF. The CDR3 DNA reads as TGTGCCAGCAGTGTTTTGGGTGTCCAGGGCTACACCTTC. V is TRBV2 and J is TRBJ1-2; D is uncertain. Germline V gene lookup returns CDR1 SNHLY and CDR2 FYNNEI. V shed 4 bases and J shed 8 bases, with 14 bases lying between them. There are 13 residues in the CDR3.